This T cell receptor beta chain stems from a study of breast tumors, draining lymph nodes, adjacent tissues. Overall study results and limits: Tumor and nontumor repertoires were significantly more similar in luminal-like than in basal-like breast cancer. Tumor TCR diversity was below lymph nodes but above nontumor tissue.

Germline lookup yields CDR1 ENHRY and CDR2 SYGVKD. V lost 3 bases to trimming and J lost 0 bases, with 1 base between them. The CDR3 consists of 12 residues. This clonotype was detected many times. The antigen remains unidentified. Axillary draining lymph nodes of breast cancer patients supplied the node samples. TCRdb analysed the multiplex PCR reads with MiXCR anew, one entry per CDR3 protein. Here the sample spans 150,000 to 200,000 distinct CDR3 sequences, about 33% being singletons. The receptor comes from a female donor with breast cancer. Some clones in this sample may be carry-over from other donors' samples. Sequenced material: axillary lymph node tissue. V and J are TRBV10-3 and TRBJ2-3; D unclear. The CDR3 sequence: CAISDSTDTQYF. CDR3 DNA sequence: TGTGCCATCAGTGACAGCACAGATACGCAGTATTTT.